This T cell receptor (beta chain) was identified in a study of T-cell memory formation after mild COVID-19. Study-level points and caveats: Clones which contracted sat mainly in CM and EM if CD4+, and in EMRA if CD8+. Within pre-infection memory, some responding clones were found, suggesting cross-reactive memory joined.

Losses at the gene ends were 6 bases for V and 8 bases for J; bases not matched to a gene: 6. This CDR3 contains 14 residues. Only a few counts were recorded for this clonotype. What it binds is unknown. Via MiXCR, TCRdb re-called the 5' RACE reads, giving one row per CDR3 protein. This table holds about 260,000 distinct CDR3 sequences, over 7% found once. The V and J genes are TRBV12-3 or TRBV12-4 and TRBJ2-1; TRBD2 matches at 11 bases. This TCR was recovered from a man younger than 35 who had mild COVID-19 (a few samples of this study predate the infection). Cell type and time point are not known. The sample was PBMCs or a T cell subset sorted from them (not recorded which). CDR3 loop: CASRGRLAGHEQFF. CDR3 DNA sequence: TGTGCCAGCAGGGGAAGACTAGCGGGGCATGAGCAGTTCTTC.